Following are 8 T cell receptor beta chains from one sample sequenced in a study of blood T cell repertoires in COVID-19. Only in-frame clones appear in the TCRdb table, and some are missing; sequencing was by immunoSEQ multiplex PCR. This sample has 170,000 or so clones, with almost 85% found just once. Sequencing was done on a sample of peripheral blood. Every receptor here comes from a man aged 18 to 30 with active or convalescent COVID-19.

The J gene is TRBJ2-5, the V gene TRBV5-1; D may be TRBD1 (5 bases). The germline gives CDR1 SGHRS, CDR2 YFSETQ. The CDR3 has 14 amino acids. The V gene lost 4 bases and the J gene lost 2 bases, with 12 bases spanning the gap. CDR3 in DNA: TGCGCCAGCAGCCAGGGTAATATACAAGAGACCCAGTACTTC. Its translation is CASSQGNIQETQYF.

The gene calls are TRBV4-1 and TRBJ1-1; 9 positions match TRBD1. Germline V gene data show CDR1 as MGHRA and CDR2 as YSYEKL. J was trimmed by 11 bases and V by 4 bases; bases with no gene match: 17. The CDR3 has 16 residues. CDR3 nucleotide sequence: TGCGCCAGCAGCCCCTTTTCCACAGGGGGCTTGAGTGGGGCTTTCTTT. It is translated as CASSPFSTGGLSGAFF.

This chain's CDR3 is CASSLGPGESTGELFF. The CDR3 DNA reads as TGCGCCAGCAGCTTGGGGCCGGGAGAGTCCACCGGGGAGCTGTTTTTT. This chain connects TRBV5-1 to TRBJ2-2, with D perhaps TRBD2 (6 bases). CDR1 SGHRS and CDR2 YFSETQ come from the germline V gene. CDR3 length equals 16 residues. The V and J ends lost 0 bases and 4 bases respectively, with 13 bases between them.

V is TRBV4-2 and J is TRBJ1-2; TRBD1 might be the D (6 bases). Trimming cost V 0 bases and J 6 bases, with 14 bases left between them. Germline CDR1 reads LGHNA; CDR2 reads YNFKEQ. The CDR3 covers 15 residues. The CDR3 DNA reads TGTGCCAGCAGCCAAGAACCAGGGGCGGGGGATGGCTACACCTTC. Protein product: CASSQEPGAGDGYTF.

The V call is TRBV19, the J call TRBJ1-2, with a weak D call TRBD1 (6 bases). From germline, CDR1 is LNHDA and CDR2 SQIVND (reference sequence). There are 13 residues in the CDR3. V was trimmed by 4 bases and J by 4 bases, leaving 10 bases between them. This CDR3 reads CASSSRGLYGYTF. The CDR3 coding sequence is TGTGCCAGTAGTAGCAGGGGTCTCTATGGCTACACCTTC.

The rearrangement joins TRBV19 to TRBJ1-2; D is unclear. Looked up from germline, CDR1 is LNHDA and CDR2 is SQIVND (reference sequence). V lost 3 bases and J 5 bases, leaving 10 bases between the germline ends. The CDR3 runs 13 residues. This CDR3 is CASSMRGHYGYTF. As DNA, the CDR3 is TGTGCCAGTAGTATGCGGGGTCATTATGGCTACACCTTC. Filled out from reference TRBV19 and TRBJ1-2, the complete variable domain reads DGGITQSPKYLFRKEGQNVTLSCEQNLNHDAMYWYRQDPGQGLRLIYYSQIVNDFQKGDIAEGYSVSREKKESFPLTVTSAQKNPTAFYLCASSMRGHYGYTFGSGTRLTVV.

The CDR3 spells CASSQPTTGMRAGYTF. The CDR3 DNA sequence: TGCGCCAGCAGCCAACCAACCACAGGGATGCGCGCTGGCTACACCTTC. The chain is built from TRBV4-1 and TRBJ1-2, with D tentatively TRBD1 (6 bases). Germline V gene sequence: CDR1 MGHRA, CDR2 YSYEKL. The V end was cut by 2 bases, the J end by 7 bases, with 20 bases between. CDR3 length equals 16 residues.

The chain recombines TRBV5-4 with TRBJ2-5, with TRBD2 matching over 7 bases. This CDR3 contains 15 residues. Germline V CDR1 and CDR2: SGHNT, YYREEE (reference sequence). V was clipped by 4 bases and J by 2 bases; unmatched bases: 8. CDR3: CASSLRLAPQETQYF. CDR3 coding DNA: TGTGCCAGCAGCCTACGACTAGCCCCTCAAGAGACCCAGTACTTC.